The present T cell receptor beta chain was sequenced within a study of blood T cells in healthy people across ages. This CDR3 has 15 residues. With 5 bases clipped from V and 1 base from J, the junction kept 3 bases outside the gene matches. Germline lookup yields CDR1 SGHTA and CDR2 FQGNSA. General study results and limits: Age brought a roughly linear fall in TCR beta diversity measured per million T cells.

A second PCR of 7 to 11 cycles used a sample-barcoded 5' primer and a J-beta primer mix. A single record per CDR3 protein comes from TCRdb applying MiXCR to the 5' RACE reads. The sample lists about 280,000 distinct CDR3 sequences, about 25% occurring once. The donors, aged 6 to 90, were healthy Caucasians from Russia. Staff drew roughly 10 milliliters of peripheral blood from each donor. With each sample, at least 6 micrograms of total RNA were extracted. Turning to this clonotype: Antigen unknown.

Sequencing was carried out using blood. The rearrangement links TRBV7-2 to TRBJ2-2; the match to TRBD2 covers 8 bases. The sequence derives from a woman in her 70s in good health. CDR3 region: CASSRGGQNTGELFF. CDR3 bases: TGTGCCAGCAGCCGGGGGGGGCAGAACACCGGGGAGCTGTTTTTT.